A selection of T cell receptor beta chains follows, all from one sample in a study of blood T cell repertoires in COVID-19. The assay was immunoSEQ multiplex PCR, and TCRdb's table has in-frame clones only and misses some. Of approximately 82,000 clones in the sample, about 86% are singletons; the top ten hold approximately 17%. The source material was peripheral blood. These receptors all stem from a woman between 55 and 75 years old with acute or convalescent COVID-19. Both conserved end residues are part of each CDR3. The order of the fields is V gene, clone size, D gene, J gene, CDR3 DNA, CDR3 protein. D genes are given only for firm matches. The size field is filled for only some rows; it gives once, few, many or a size class.

>TRBV3-1/TRBV3-2|NA|TRBD2|TRBJ2-1
TGTGCCAGCAGCCCCCTCAAAGGGAGGGGAGGGGATAATGAGCAGTTCTTC
CASSPLKGRGGDNEQFF
>TRBV5-4|NA|NA|TRBJ1-5
TGTGCCAGCAGCCCGCATCCGCAGGGGCAGCCCCAGCATTTT
CASSPHPQGQPQHF
>TRBV6-2/TRBV6-3|NA|TRBD1|TRBJ1-2
TGTGCCAGCAGTTCCGGGACAGCTAACTATGGCTACACCTTC
CASSSGTANYGYTF
>TRBV19|NA|NA|TRBJ1-3
TGTGCCAGTAGTACGGGGGGGTCCTCTGGAAACACCATATATTTT
CASSTGGSSGNTIYF
>TRBV24-1|NA|TRBD2|TRBJ2-3
TGTGCCACCAGTGAGCCGGGAGGGGGGGGACGAGATACGCAGTATTTT
CATSEPGGGGRDTQYF
>TRBV24-1|NA|NA|TRBJ1-4
TGTGCCACCAGTGACCCACTTGAAAAACTGTTTTTT
CATSDPLEKLFF
>TRBV5-1|NA|TRBD1|TRBJ2-1
TGCGCCAGCAGCTTCGGACAGGCTAATGAGCAGTTCTTC
CASSFGQANEQFF
>TRBV5-6|NA|TRBD1|TRBJ1-5
TGTGCCAGCAGCTTGATAGGGGGCGAGGGACAGCCCCAGCATTTT
CASSLIGGEGQPQHF
>TRBV3-1/TRBV3-2|once|NA|TRBJ1-5
TGTGCCAGCAGCCACTCGCGGGGAGGAAGGGGCAATCAGCCCCAGCATTTT
CASSHSRGGRGNQPQHF
>TRBV6-2/TRBV6-3|NA|TRBD1|TRBJ1-6
TGTGCCAGCAGTTACGGACAGGGACATAATTCACCCCTCCACTTT
CASSYGQGHNSPLHF
>TRBV12-3/TRBV12-4|NA|NA|TRBJ2-4
TGTGCCAGCAGTCGGGGGGCCAAAAACATTCAGTACTTC
CASSRGAKNIQYF
>TRBV28|NA|NA|TRBJ2-7
TGTGCCAGCAGTTTATTAAGGCAGGGGTGGCCTCTCGAGCAGTACTTC
CASSLLRQGWPLEQYF
>TRBV11-3|NA|TRBD2|TRBJ2-5
TGTGCCAGCAGCTTAGATCCCCCCCGGCCGCGGCGCCACACGGGAGGGACCCAGTACTTC
CASSLDPPRPRRHTGGTQYF
>TRBV5-1|NA|TRBD1|TRBJ1-4
TGCGCCAGCAGACAACAGGACAGGGGTTATGAAAAACTGTTTTTT
CASRQQDRGYEKLFF
>TRBV6-5|NA|NA|TRBJ1-1
TGTGCCAGCGGGTTAACGGGACATCTGAACACTGAAGCTTTCTTT
CASGLTGHLNTEAFF
>TRBV5-1|NA|TRBD2|TRBJ2-1
TGCGCCAGCAGCATTAGCGGGAACTCCTACAATGAGCAGTTCTTC
CASSISGNSYNEQFF
>TRBV7-2|NA|NA|TRBJ1-1
TGTGCCAGCAGCCCCGGGAGGGGCAGCACTGAAGCTTTCTTT
CASSPGRGSTEAFF